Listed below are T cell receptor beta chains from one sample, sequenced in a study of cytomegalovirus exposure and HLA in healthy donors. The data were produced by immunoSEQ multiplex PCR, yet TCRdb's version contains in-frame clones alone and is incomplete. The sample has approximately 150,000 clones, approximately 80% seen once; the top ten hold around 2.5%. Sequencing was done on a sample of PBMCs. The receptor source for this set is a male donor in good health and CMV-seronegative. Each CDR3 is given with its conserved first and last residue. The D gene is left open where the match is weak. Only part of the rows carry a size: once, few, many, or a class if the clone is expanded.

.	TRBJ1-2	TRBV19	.	TGTGCCAGTTCAGGGTTCGGCTATGGCTACACCTTC	CASSGFGYGYTF
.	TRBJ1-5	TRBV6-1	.	TGTGCCAGCAGCCCCAGGGGTCAGCCCCAGCATTTT	CASSPRGQPQHF
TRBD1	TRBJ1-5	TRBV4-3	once	TGCGCCAGCAGCCAGACCCTATCGGGACAGTGGGGCAATCAGCCCCAGCATTTT	CASSQTLSGQWGNQPQHF
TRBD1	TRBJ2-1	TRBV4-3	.	TGCGCCAGCAGCCAAGACCAGGGGGTATGGAATGAGCAGTTCTTC	CASSQDQGVWNEQFF
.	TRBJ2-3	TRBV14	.	TGTGCCAGCAGCCAAGAGGCGGGAACTCTTATAGGCACAGATACGCAGTATTTT	CASSQEAGTLIGTDTQYF
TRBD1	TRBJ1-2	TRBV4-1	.	TGCGCCATCCTGCACAGGGACAGGGCGATATATGGCTACACCTTC	CAILHRDRAIYGYTF
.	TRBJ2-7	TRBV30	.	TGTGCCTCGAAAACCGGGAACTACGAGCAGTACTTC	CASKTGNYEQYF
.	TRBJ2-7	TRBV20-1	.	TGCTTCCTCGGGAAGAACTACGAGCAGTACTTC	CFLGKNYEQYF
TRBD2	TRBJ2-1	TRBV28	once	TGTGCCAGCAGTTTAACCCCTAGCGGGTTCAATGAGCAGTTCTTC	CASSLTPSGFNEQFF
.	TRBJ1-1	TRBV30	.	TGTGCCTGGAGATATGGGACTAGGGCTGAAGCTTTCTTT	CAWRYGTRAEAFF
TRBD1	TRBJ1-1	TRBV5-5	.	TGTGCCAGCAGCCCGGGGGACAGGGGAGGGAGGACTGAAGCTTTCTTT	CASSPGDRGGRTEAFF
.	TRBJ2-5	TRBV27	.	TGTGCCAGCAGCCAAAGTCGGCGTGGGCTACAAGAGACCCAGTACTTC	CASSQSRRGLQETQYF
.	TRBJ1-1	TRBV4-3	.	TGCGCCAGCAGCCAAGGATGGGTAGGAGACACTGAAGCTTTCTTT	CASSQGWVGDTEAFF
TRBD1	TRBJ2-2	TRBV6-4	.	TGTGCCAGCAGTACAGGGGATGACACCGGGGAGCTGTTTTTT	CASSTGDDTGELFF
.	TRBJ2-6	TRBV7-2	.	TGTGCCAGCAGCTTCAACTCTGGGGCCAACGTCCTGACTTTC	CASSFNSGANVLTF
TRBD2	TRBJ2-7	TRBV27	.	TGTGCCAGCAGTTTACTAGCGGGAGAGGGCGAGCAGTACTTC	CASSLLAGEGEQYF
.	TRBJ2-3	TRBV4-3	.	TGCGCCAGCAGCCAAGATGGAGGGAGCGGGCGTTTCACAGATACGCAGTATTTT	CASSQDGGSGRFTDTQYF
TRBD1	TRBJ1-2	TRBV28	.	TGTGCCAGCTCCTACAGGGGCGCTAGCTATGGCTACACCTTC	CASSYRGASYGYTF
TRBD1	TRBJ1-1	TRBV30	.	TGTGCCTGGAGTGATATAGGACAGGGTGACACTGAAGCTTTCTTT	CAWSDIGQGDTEAFF
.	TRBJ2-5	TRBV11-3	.	TGTGCCAGCAGCGCCTCGGGGTTAAGCCAAGAGACCCAGTACTTC	CASSASGLSQETQYF
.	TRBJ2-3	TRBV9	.	TGTGCCAGCAGCGTAGTAGGGACTCCCCTCATAGATACGCAGTATTTT	CASSVVGTPLIDTQYF
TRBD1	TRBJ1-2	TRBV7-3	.	TGTGCCAGCAGCGCCTCCGAGACAGGGGTCGGCGGTGGCTACACCTTC	CASSASETGVGGGYTF
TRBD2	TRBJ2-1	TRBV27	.	TGTGCCAGCAGCTGGACTAGCGGGCTTGAGCAGTTCTTC	CASSWTSGLEQFF
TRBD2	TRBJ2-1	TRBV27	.	TGTGCCAGCAGTTCGGGACTAGCGGGAGACTATGAGCAGTTCTTC	CASSSGLAGDYEQFF
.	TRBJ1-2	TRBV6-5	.	TGTGCCAGCAGTTACTCGTCGGCAGGGACAAACTATGGCTACACCTTC	CASSYSSAGTNYGYTF
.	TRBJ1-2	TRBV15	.	TGTGCCACCAGCAGAGGGGGGGAGGGGGCTAACTATGGCTACACCTTC	CATSRGGEGANYGYTF
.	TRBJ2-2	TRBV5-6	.	TGTGCCAGCAGCCTGACAGGGAGGTACACCGGGGAGCTGTTTTTT	CASSLTGRYTGELFF
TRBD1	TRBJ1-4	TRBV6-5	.	TGTGCCAGCAGTCTGGGGGCAGGGGGTGAAAAACTGTTTTTT	CASSLGAGGEKLFF
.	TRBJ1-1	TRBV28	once	TGTGCCAGCAGTTTCAGGGTCACGAACACTGAAGCTTTCTTT	CASSFRVTNTEAFF
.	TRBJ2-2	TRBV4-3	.	TGCGCCAGCAGCCATAACTCGGAGGGAGTGAGCACCGGGGAGCTGTTTTTT	CASSHNSEGVSTGELFF
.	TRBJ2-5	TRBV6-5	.	TGTGCCAGCAGTTACCTGGGCAGTCAAGAGACCCAGTACTTC	CASSYLGSQETQYF
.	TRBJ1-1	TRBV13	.	TGTGCCAGCAGCTTAGGCCCTTTTTTTAAGGGAGGGGCCGAAGCTTTCTTT	CASSLGPFFKGGAEAFF
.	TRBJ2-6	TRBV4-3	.	TGCGCCAGCAGCCAAGCAACAGGGTCTGGGGCCAACGTCCTGACTTTC	CASSQATGSGANVLTF
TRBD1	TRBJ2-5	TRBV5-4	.	TGTGCCAGCAGCCCCGGGACAGCCAGCGCAGAGACCCAGTACTTC	CASSPGTASAETQYF
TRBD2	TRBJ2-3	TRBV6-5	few	TGTGCCAGCAGTGAGCGGGAGACAGATACGCAGTATTTT	CASSERETDTQYF
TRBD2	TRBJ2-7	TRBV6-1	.	TGTGCCAGTATCTCCGGGAGGGTAGACAACGAGCAGTACTTC	CASISGRVDNEQYF
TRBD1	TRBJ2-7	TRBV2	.	TGTGCCAGCCTGGGACAGGCAAACACCTACGAGCAGTACTTC	CASLGQANTYEQYF
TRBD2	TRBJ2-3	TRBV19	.	TGTGCCAGTAGTCTTAGCGGGAGTTCAGATACGCAGTATTTT	CASSLSGSSDTQYF
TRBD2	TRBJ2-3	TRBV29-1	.	TGCAGCGTTGAACTCACCCGGACGGGAGGGCCCACAGATACGCAGTATTTT	CSVELTRTGGPTDTQYF
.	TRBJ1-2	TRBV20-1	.	TGCAGTGTACAATTCGAGGGCGGCTACACCTTC	CSVQFEGGYTF
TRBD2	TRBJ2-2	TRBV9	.	TGTGCCAGCAGCGTAGCACTAGCGGCAAACACCGGGGAGCTGTTTTTT	CASSVALAANTGELFF
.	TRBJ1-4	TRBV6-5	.	TGTGCCAGCAGGACAGAGGCTAATGAAAAACTGTTTTTT	CASRTEANEKLFF
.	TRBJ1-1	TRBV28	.	TGTGCCAGCAGTTTGGGGACACCGAACACTGAAGCTTTCTTT	CASSLGTPNTEAFF
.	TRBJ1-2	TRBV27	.	TGTGCCAGCAGTTCCCGCGGATACTATGGCTACCCCTTC	CASSSRGYYGYPF
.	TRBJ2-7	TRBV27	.	TGTGCCAGCAGTTTATATCAGGGATCCTACGAGCAGTACTTC	CASSLYQGSYEQYF
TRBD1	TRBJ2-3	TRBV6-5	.	TGTGCCAGCAGTACCCACAGGGGCGGGACAGATACGCAGTATTTT	CASSTHRGGTDTQYF
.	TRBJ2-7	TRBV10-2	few	TGCGCCAGCAGAAATCAAGCTAGCTCCTACGAGCAGTACTTC	CASRNQASSYEQYF
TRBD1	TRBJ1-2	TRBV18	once	TGTGCCAGCTCACCAGGGCAGGGACAGGGCTATGGCTACACCTTC	CASSPGQGQGYGYTF
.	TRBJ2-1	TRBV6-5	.	TGTGCCAGCGGTTGGAGTAGCGATGAGCAGTTCTTC	CASGWSSDEQFF
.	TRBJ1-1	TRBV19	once	TGTGCCAGTAGTATCGATAATACAGGGATCAACACTGAAGCTTTCTTT	CASSIDNTGINTEAFF
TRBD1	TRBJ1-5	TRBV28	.	TGTGCCAGCACGACAGGGACTTGGCCCCAGCATTTT	CASTTGTWPQHF
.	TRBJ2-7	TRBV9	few	TGTGCCAGCAATAACGGCAGGGCAGACTTC	CASNNGRADF
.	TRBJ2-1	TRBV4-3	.	TGCGCCAGCAGCCAAAAGCGAGGGGACGGGAGTGTAAATGAGCAGTTCTTC	CASSQKRGDGSVNEQFF
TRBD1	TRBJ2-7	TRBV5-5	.	TGTGCCAGCAGCATCGGGACAGACTCCTACGAGCAGTACTTC	CASSIGTDSYEQYF
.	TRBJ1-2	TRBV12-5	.	TGTGCTAGTGGCCTTCTAGAGGGCTACACCTTC	CASGLLEGYTF
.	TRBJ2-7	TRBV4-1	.	TGCGCCAGCAGCCAAGAACCAGGTACCTACGAGCAGTACTTC	CASSQEPGTYEQYF
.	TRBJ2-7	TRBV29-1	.	TGCAGCGTTGTACGGGAGCGGTACGAGCAGTACTTC	CSVVRERYEQYF
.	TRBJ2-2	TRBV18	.	TGTGCCAGCTCTCACCGGGACAAACGGGGCGGCGGGGAGCTGTTTTTT	CASSHRDKRGGGELFF
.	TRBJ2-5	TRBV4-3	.	TGCGCCAGCAGCCAAGAAGGGGGACAAGAGACCCAGTACTTC	CASSQEGGQETQYF
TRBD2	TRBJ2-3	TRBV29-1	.	TGCAGCGTTGAACCCCCCGCGGGAGCAGATACGCAGTATTTT	CSVEPPAGADTQYF